This TCR beta chain originates from a study of a mutant IDH1 vaccine in newly diagnosed glioma. Study-wide background: Either 4-6 weeks after radiotherapy alone or alongside temozolomide, vaccination was begun. Every participant had undergone radiotherapy, temozolomide, or both before, and most underwent both.

This clone is medium-sized. The antigen is not known. Noted time point: week 23, last vaccination. The content of each vaccine dose was 300 ug of mutant IDH1 20-mer peptide, and topical imiquimod accompanied it. TCRdb keeps only in-frame clones here, not all; method: immunoSEQ multiplex PCR. The sample records 40,000 to 50,000 clones, 78% being singletons. This CDR3 contains 15 residues. The V gene lost 5 bases and the J gene lost 0 bases, with 11 bases spanning the gap. Germline V gene sequence: CDR1 LNHDA, CDR2 SQIVND (reference sequence). The rearrangement uses TRBV19 and TRBJ2-1; no firm D call. The specimen comprised PBMCs, sampled from a glioma patient whose treatment included an IDH1 peptide vaccine. The clonotype comes from a woman aged 40 to 50 with glioma. Some clones in this sample may be carry-over from other donors' samples. CDR3 region: CASSGRRSSYNEQFF. The CDR3 DNA follows: TGTGCCAGTAGTGGCCGCCGTAGCTCCTACAATGAGCAGTTCTTC.